This T cell receptor (beta chain) was profiled in a study of tumor-infiltrating lymphocytes in primary liver carcinoma. Taking roughly 20-32 mg of unsorted bulk tissue, the authors co-extracted RNA and DNA. Worth noting for this clonotype: The CDR3 does not close with the conserved phenylalanine or tryptophan, likely indicating a read error.

The CDR3 runs 19 residues. The germline CDR1 and CDR2 sequences are MNHEY and SVGEGT. V shed 9 bases and J 5 bases; nucleotides not matched to a gene: 25. A primer in the constant region served to generate TCR beta cDNA from roughly 550 ng of total RNA. Libraries of TCR beta came from three nested multiplex PCR rounds with slightly modified ARM-PCR. A C-beta reverse primer and TRBV1-TRBV30 forward primers served in each of the first two PCR rounds, at 9 to 10 cycles apiece. TCRdb reprocessed the multiplex PCR reads with MiXCR, giving one entry per CDR3 protein. This table has roughly 120,000 distinct CDR3 sequences, around 70% appearing once.

Sequencing input: tumor-adjacent normal liver tissue. This receptor was identified in a woman aged 55-70 years with primary liver carcinoma and hepatitis B virus infection. V is TRBV6-2 or TRBV6-3 and J is TRBJ2-5, with 9 positions matching TRBD2. CDR3 DNA sequence: TGTGCCAGTAGCTCCTACGGTATTAGCGGGAGTTCTACTCGGGAGACCCAGTACTTA. Amino acids: CASSSYGISGSSTRETQYL.